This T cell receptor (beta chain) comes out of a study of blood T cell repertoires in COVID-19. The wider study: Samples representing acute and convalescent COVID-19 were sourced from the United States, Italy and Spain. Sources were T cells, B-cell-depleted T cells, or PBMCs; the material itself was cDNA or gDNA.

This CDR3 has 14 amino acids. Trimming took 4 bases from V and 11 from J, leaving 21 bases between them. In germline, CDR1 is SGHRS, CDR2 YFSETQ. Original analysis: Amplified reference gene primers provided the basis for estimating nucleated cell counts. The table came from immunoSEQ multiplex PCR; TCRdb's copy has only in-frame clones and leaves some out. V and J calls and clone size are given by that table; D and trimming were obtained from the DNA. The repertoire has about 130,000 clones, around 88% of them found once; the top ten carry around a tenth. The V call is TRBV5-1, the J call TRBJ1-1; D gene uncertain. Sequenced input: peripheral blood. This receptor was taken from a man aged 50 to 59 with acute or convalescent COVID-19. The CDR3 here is CASSPTDGRSGAFF. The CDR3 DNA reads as TGCGCCAGCAGCCCCACCGACGGGAGGAGTGGGGCTTTCTTT.